The clone carrying this T cell receptor beta chain was counted a few times. Its antigen is as yet unknown. Germline assignment: CDR1 MNHNY and CDR2 SVGAGI (reference sequence). The V end lost 0 bases, the J end lost 6 bases, and 2 bases lay between the germline ends. The length of the CDR3 is 12 residues. This sample was included in a study of CD8+ T cells in alopecia areata. The authors extracted RNA and reverse transcribed it into cDNA as the sequencing template. The assay was immunoSEQ multiplex PCR, and TCRdb's table has in-frame clones only and misses some. In the table there are some 170,000 clones, approximately 55% of which are singletons. Treatment meaning: oral pan-JAK inhibitor, 5-10 mg twice daily. Study results and limitations: Many expanded lesional clones persisted in scalp and blood during tofacitinib.

The material sequenced was CD8+ T cells sorted from blood, taken at week 24, from a patient treated with tofacitinib. The J gene is TRBJ2-2, the V gene TRBV6-6; D unclear. This clonotype originated in a human donor with alopecia areata. The CDR3, as DNA: TGTGCCAGCAGTTACTCCCCCGGGGAGCTGTTTTTT. Encoded protein: CASSYSPGELFF.